Listed below are T cell receptor beta chains from one sample, sequenced in a study of chemoradiotherapy in HPV16-positive cancers. Libraries were prepared by immunoSEQ multiplex PCR; TCRdb keeps only in-frame clonotypes and omits some of them. This table holds about 1,800 clones, around four fifths found once. The sequencing here drew on tumor tissue, taken from a patient who underwent chemoradiotherapy. The receptor set was obtained from a human donor with HPV-associated anogenital cancer. CDR3s include the opening cysteine and the closing phenylalanine or tryptophan. D genes are given only for firm matches. Clone size appears in some rows only: once, few, many, or a class for an expanded clone.

d_call	v_call	j_call	clone_size	cdr3_nt	cdr3_aa
TRBD1	TRBV4-3	TRBJ1-2	NA	TGCGCCAGCAGCCAAGATACGGGACAGTCCTATGGCTACACCTTC	CASSQDTGQSYGYTF
NA	TRBV19	TRBJ1-2	NA	TGTGCCAGTAGCCCCGGGAGAGACCTTTATGGCTACACCTTC	CASSPGRDLYGYTF
TRBD2	TRBV7-3	TRBJ2-3	NA	TGTGCCAGCAGCTTAGAGGCTAGCGGGAGGGCAGCAGATACGCAGTATTTT	CASSLEASGRAADTQYF
NA	TRBV27	TRBJ2-2	NA	TGTGCCAGCAGTTTATTCGGGGGGCGCCCCGGGGAGCTGTTTTTT	CASSLFGGRPGELFF
NA	TRBV7-2	TRBJ2-5	NA	TGTGCCAGCAGCCTGCGCCCGTCTAGTCAAGAGACCCAGTACTTC	CASSLRPSSQETQYF
TRBD2	TRBV27	TRBJ2-7	once	TGTGCCAGCAGTTTAAACGGGAGGCCTACCTACGAGCAGTACTTC	CASSLNGRPTYEQYF
NA	TRBV7-2	TRBJ1-1	NA	TGTGCCAGCAGCCTTTCAGGGAGCGCTGAAGCTTTCTTT	CASSLSGSAEAFF
NA	TRBV5-4	TRBJ1-2	NA	TGTGCCAGCAGCTCGGATCGAGGGAGCTATGGCTACACCTTC	CASSSDRGSYGYTF
TRBD2	TRBV9	TRBJ2-3	NA	TGTGCCAGCAGCGAGGGACTAGGGGTAGATACGCAGTATTTT	CASSEGLGVDTQYF
NA	TRBV30	TRBJ1-2	NA	TGTGCCTGGAGTGTATCCGATTGGGCGGGTAGCTACACCTTC	CAWSVSDWAGSYTF
NA	TRBV19	TRBJ1-5	few	TGTGCCAGTAGTAACCTCAGGAATCAGCCCCAGCATTTT	CASSNLRNQPQHF
NA	TRBV6-6	TRBJ1-1	NA	TGTGCCACAAACGGGGGGGGGAACACTGAAGCTTTCTTT	CATNGGGNTEAFF
NA	TRBV30	TRBJ1-5	few	TGTGCCTGGAGTGTAGGGGACCCCCGGTATCAGCCCCAGCATTTT	CAWSVGDPRYQPQHF
NA	TRBV9	TRBJ1-2	once	TGTGCCAGCAGCGTAGGGGCAACAGGCAAGTCACCCGATGGCTACACCTTC	CASSVGATGKSPDGYTF
NA	TRBV9	TRBJ1-1	NA	TGTGCCAGCAGCCGGGGCACTGAAGCTTTCTTT	CASSRGTEAFF
NA	TRBV2	TRBJ2-3	once	TGTGCCAGCAGTCTGGACTTATCCACAGATACGCAGTATTTT	CASSLDLSTDTQYF
NA	TRBV7-7	TRBJ2-7	NA	TGTGCCAGCAGCTTACCGGGACATTACGAGCAGTACTTC	CASSLPGHYEQYF
NA	TRBV5-6	TRBJ1-1	NA	TGTGCCAGCAGCTTGGGGCCGAACACTGAAGCTTTCTTT	CASSLGPNTEAFF
TRBD2	TRBV14	TRBJ2-2	NA	TGTGCCAGCAGCCAAGAAGGGCTAGCGGGGGCTGACGGGGAGCTGTTTTTT	CASSQEGLAGADGELFF
NA	TRBV4-1	TRBJ1-5	few	TGCGCCAGCAGCCCCTTCCTCACTAGCAATCAGCCCCAGCATTTT	CASSPFLTSNQPQHF
NA	TRBV30	TRBJ2-7	once	TGTGCCTGGAGTTTCGGGACTGAAGTCTACGAGCAGTACTTC	CAWSFGTEVYEQYF
TRBD1	TRBV10-3	TRBJ2-7	NA	TGTGCCATCAGTGAGTCGGGACAGCCCCACGAGCAGTACTTC	CAISESGQPHEQYF
NA	TRBV15	TRBJ1-2	NA	TGTGCCACCCTGGGATTGGGGGCGAATGGCTACACCTTC	CATLGLGANGYTF
TRBD1	TRBV27	TRBJ1-1	NA	TGTGCCAGCAGCTTCACCGGGACAGGGAGCGCTGAAGCTTTCTTT	CASSFTGTGSAEAFF
TRBD1	TRBV5-8	TRBJ1-5	NA	TGTGCCAGCAGCCGGGACAGAGATCAGCCCCAGCATTTT	CASSRDRDQPQHF
NA	TRBV19	TRBJ2-1	NA	TGTGCCAGTACTTCACCGGGACTCGTCAATGAGCAGTTCTTC	CASTSPGLVNEQFF
NA	TRBV19	TRBJ1-2	NA	TGTGCCAGTAGTATCCGGGGATTCAACTATGGCTACACCTTC	CASSIRGFNYGYTF
NA	TRBV5-1	TRBJ2-7	large	TGCGCCAGCAGCTTGACGCAAACCGGGACACGCCACGAGCAGTACTTC	CASSLTQTGTRHEQYF
TRBD2	TRBV19	TRBJ2-7	few	TGTGCCAGTAGTCCTCGACTAGCGGACCCTAGAGAGCAGTACTTC	CASSPRLADPREQYF
NA	TRBV4-3	TRBJ1-1	once	TGCGCCAGCAGCCGTCAGGGGTCTGAAGCTTTCTTT	CASSRQGSEAFF
NA	TRBV5-1	TRBJ2-1	NA	TGCGCCAGCAGCCCCGGGATTCATGAGCAGTTCTTC	CASSPGIHEQFF
TRBD1	TRBV4-1	TRBJ2-3	NA	TGCGCCAGCCGACAGGGGCCCGTGTCATCCCTCACAGATACGCAGTATTTT	CASRQGPVSSLTDTQYF
TRBD1	TRBV14	TRBJ2-5	NA	TGTGCCAGCAGCCCGGACAGGCTTCTTAAAGAGACCCAGTACTTC	CASSPDRLLKETQYF
NA	TRBV5-1	TRBJ2-7	NA	TGCGCCAGCAGCTTCGACAGTTCCTACGAGCAGTACTTC	CASSFDSSYEQYF
NA	TRBV14	TRBJ1-2	NA	TGTGCCAGCAGCCGAAACTTGGGGGAGTATGGCTACACCTTC	CASSRNLGEYGYTF
TRBD2	TRBV15	TRBJ2-2	NA	TGTGCCACCAGCGCCCGACTAGCGCTTGGTACCGGGGAGCTGTTTTTT	CATSARLALGTGELFF
NA	TRBV19	TRBJ1-5	NA	TGTGCCAGTAGGGAGGGCAATCAGCCCCAGCATTTT	CASREGNQPQHF
NA	TRBV29-1	TRBJ1-2	NA	TGCAGCGTCAGCGCGGCCTCTCTCGGGGGCTACACCTTC	CSVSAASLGGYTF
TRBD1	TRBV5-5	TRBJ2-5	NA	TGTGCCAGCAGCTTGGTGGGGACAGCAATTCAAGAGACCCAGTACTTC	CASSLVGTAIQETQYF
NA	TRBV28	TRBJ2-6	NA	TGTGCCAGCAGATGGTCCTCTGGGGCCAACGTCCTGACTTTC	CASRWSSGANVLTF
NA	TRBV19	TRBJ1-2	NA	TGTGCCAGTAGTATACTAGGGTCCTACTATGGCTACACCTTC	CASSILGSYYGYTF
NA	TRBV11-1	TRBJ2-2	NA	TGTGCCAGCAGCCAGGGGTACACCGGGGAGCTGTTTTTT	CASSQGYTGELFF
NA	TRBV28	TRBJ2-1	NA	TGTGCCAGCAGCAGCCTACTGGATGAGCAGTTCTTC	CASSSLLDEQFF
TRBD1	TRBV30	TRBJ2-7	few	TGTGCCTGGCAGATCCGGGACAGGATGTACGAGCAGTACTTC	CAWQIRDRMYEQYF
TRBD1	TRBV5-5	TRBJ2-2	NA	TGTGCCAGCAGCGGGGACAGAAACACCGGGGAGCTGTTTTTT	CASSGDRNTGELFF
TRBD2	TRBV14	TRBJ2-5	once	TGTGCCAGCAGCCCTATCGGGGGGGAAGAGACCCAGTACTTC	CASSPIGGEETQYF
TRBD2	TRBV6-1	TRBJ2-1	NA	TGTGCCAGCAGTGAACGGGGCCTAGCGGGGAGCTCCTACAATGAGCAGTTCTTC	CASSERGLAGSSYNEQFF
NA	TRBV7-9	TRBJ2-7	few	TGTGCCAGCACGGACGCGCTCGAGCAGTACTTC	CASTDALEQYF
NA	TRBV4-1	TRBJ1-5	NA	TGCGCCAGCAGCCAAGACCAGACAACGTATCAGCCCCAGCATTTT	CASSQDQTTYQPQHF
TRBD1	TRBV9	TRBJ2-3	NA	TGTGCCAGCAGCCAGGGGGTCACAGATACGCAGTATTTT	CASSQGVTDTQYF
NA	TRBV19	TRBJ1-1	few	TGTGCCAGTAGGAGACAGGTGTCGAACACTGAAGCTTTCTTT	CASRRQVSNTEAFF
TRBD2	TRBV6-1	TRBJ2-5	NA	TGTGCCAGCAGTGGACTAGCGGGGGGGCAAGAGACCCAGTACTTC	CASSGLAGGQETQYF
NA	TRBV20-1	TRBJ2-7	NA	TGCAGTGCTAGAGATTCCTACGAGCAGTACTTC	CSARDSYEQYF
NA	TRBV30	TRBJ1-2	NA	TGTGCCTGGAGTGTAAATCACCTTTTGTATGGCTACACCTTC	CAWSVNHLLYGYTF
TRBD1	TRBV5-1	TRBJ2-5	NA	TGCGCCAGCAGCCTGACAGGGGGCGCGGGGCAAGAGACCCAGTACTTC	CASSLTGGAGQETQYF